These 4 T cell receptor beta chains were all obtained from the same sample, sequenced in a study of cytomegalovirus exposure and HLA in healthy donors. PCR involved 60 Vbeta and 13 Jbeta primers. Profiled with immunoSEQ multiplex PCR; TCRdb holds only in-frame clones, not every one. The sample lists around 130,000 clones; roughly 80% were seen once. The sequenced material came from PBMCs. The receptors were gathered from a girl aged 2 to 9 in good health and CMV-seronegative.

This chain uses TRBV28 with TRBJ1-4; 11 bases match TRBD1. This CDR3 comprises 17 residues. The germline V gene encodes CDR1 MDHEN and CDR2 SYDVKM. V was clipped by 3 bases and J by 3 bases; unmatched bases: 6. The CDR3 protein is CASSFGDRGLSNEKLFF. The CDR3 DNA reads as TGTGCCAGCAGTTTCGGGGACAGGGGGTTGTCTAATGAAAAACTGTTTTTT.

The rearrangement links TRBV9 to TRBJ2-3; 7 positions match TRBD2. Per germline, CDR1 SGDLS and CDR2 YYNGEE. V lost 0 bases and J lost 8; bases outside the gene matches: 15. The CDR3 is made up of 17 amino acids. In nucleotides, the CDR3 is TGTGCCAGCAGCGTAGTGGATGCGGGAGAGGGCCCGGCTACGCAGTATTTT. This encodes CASSVVDAGEGPATQYF.

The gene calls are TRBV7-9 and TRBJ1-1, with TRBD1 identical over 10 bases. V lost 5 bases to trimming and J lost 6 bases; unmatched junction nucleotides: 9. Germline loops: CDR1 SEHNR, CDR2 FQNEAQ (reference sequence). This CDR3 comprises 15 residues. The chain's CDR3 is CASSPPMGQGPEAFF. The CDR3 coding sequence is TGTGCCAGCAGCCCCCCGATGGGACAGGGGCCTGAAGCTTTCTTT. Supplemented by reference TRBV7-9 and TRBJ1-1, the full variable domain reads DTGVSQNPRHKITKRGQNVTFRCDPISEHNRLYWYRQTLGQGPEFLTYFQNEAQLEKSRLLSDRFSAERPKGSFSTLEIQRTEQGDSAMYLCASSPPMGQGPEAFFGQGTRLTVV.

In this sample, this clone turned up once. J is TRBJ2-5 and V is TRBV28; D is uncertain. In germline, CDR1 is MDHEN, CDR2 SYDVKM. The germline V and J ends were trimmed by 2 bases and 2 bases, with 6 bases remaining between them. The CDR3 consists of 13 residues. The CDR3 DNA follows: TGTGCCAGCAGTTTAATCCATCAAGAGACCCAGTACTTC. Protein product: CASSLIHQETQYF.